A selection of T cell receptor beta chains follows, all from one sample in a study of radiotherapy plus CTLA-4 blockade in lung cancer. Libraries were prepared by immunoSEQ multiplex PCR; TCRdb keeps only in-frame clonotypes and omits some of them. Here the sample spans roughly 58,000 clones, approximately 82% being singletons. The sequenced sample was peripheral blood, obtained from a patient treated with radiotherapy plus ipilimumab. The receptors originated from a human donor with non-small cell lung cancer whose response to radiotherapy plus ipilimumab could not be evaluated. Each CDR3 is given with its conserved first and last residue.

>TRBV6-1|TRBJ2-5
CASSGGRGSGQETQYF
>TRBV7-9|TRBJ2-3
CASSLFGDTQYF
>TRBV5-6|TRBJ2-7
CASSSGLADEQYF
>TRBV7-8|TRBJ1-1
CASSRATGQWNTEAFF
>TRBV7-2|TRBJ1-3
CASSLGSGRSGNTIYF
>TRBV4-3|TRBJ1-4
CASSQDHAGLEEKLFF
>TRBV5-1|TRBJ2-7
CASSLALSQGSYEQYF
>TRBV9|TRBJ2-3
CASSVDGTGGLTDTQYF
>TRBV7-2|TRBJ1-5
CASSSTGGNNQPQHF
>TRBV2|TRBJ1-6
CASSAELDSPLHF
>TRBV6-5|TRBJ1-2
CASSYLAGAWAVGYTF
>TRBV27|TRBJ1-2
CASSSWSGTGLYGYTF
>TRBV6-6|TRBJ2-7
CASSLRLAGADEQYF
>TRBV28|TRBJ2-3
CASSLLVGGGGDTQYF
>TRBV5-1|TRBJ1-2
CASSLDPGYYGYTF
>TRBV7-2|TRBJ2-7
CASSYYSGSSYEQYF
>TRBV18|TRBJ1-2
CASSSDSNYGYTF